The 21 T cell receptor beta chains below come from one sample, sequenced in a study of T cell repertoires in cytomegalovirus infection. TCRdb itself ran the reads through MiXCR, one entry per CDR3 protein. The repertoire holds fewer than 550,000 distinct CDR3 sequences, with over 9% as singletons. The sequenced material came from PBMCs. These receptors came from a human donor in good health (CMV status not recorded). Some clones in this sample may be carry-over from other donors' samples.

This clonotype was picked up a small number of times. The genes are TRBV9 and TRBJ2-5; the D gene could be TRBD1 or TRBD2 (5 bases each). This CDR3 is built from 15 residues. V was shortened by 4 bases and J by 4 bases, with 17 bases between the two germline ends. Germline CDR1 reads SGDLS; CDR2 reads YYNGEE. The CDR3 sequence is CASSKSPGPRETQYF. CDR3 sequence (DNA): TGTGCCAGCAGCAAGTCGCCGGGACCTCGAGAGACCCAGTACTTC. The whole variable domain, remainder taken from reference TRBV9 and TRBJ2-5, is DSGVTQTPKHLITATGQRVTLRCSPRSGDLSVYWYQQSLDQGLQFLIQYYNGEERAKGNILERFSAQQFPDLHSELNLSSLELGDSALYFCASSKSPGPRETQYFGPGTRLLVL.

This clonotype was seen at least ten times. V usage is TRBV7-9 and J usage is TRBJ2-7, with D tentatively TRBD2 (6 bases). The CDR3 sequence is 16 residues long. Germline V gene data show CDR1 as SEHNR and CDR2 as FQNEAQ (reference sequence). With 6 bases removed from V and 0 bases from J, the gap between germline ends came to 18 bases. The CDR3 sequence is CASSPSGTPDSYEQYF. CDR3 nucleotides: TGTGCCAGCAGTCCATCCGGGACTCCCGACTCCTACGAGCAGTACTTC.

In its sample, this clonotype was seen a few times. The V and J genes are TRBV9 and TRBJ2-3, with TRBD2 matching over 14 bases. Germline trimming cut 4 bases from V and 0 bases from J; bases unmatched to any gene: 16. This CDR3 comprises 21 residues. Germline V gene lookup returns CDR1 SGDLS and CDR2 YYNGEE. CDR3 DNA sequence: TGTGCCAGCAGCCCCCCCCCCACGGGACTAGCGGGGGCCTATAGCACAGATACGCAGTATTTT. Translated, it gives CASSPPPTGLAGAYSTDTQYF.

This clonotype was seen repeatedly, ten times or more. The rearrangement joins TRBV7-3 to TRBJ2-3, with D tentatively TRBD1 (6 bases). With 1 base removed from V and 6 bases from J, the gap between germline ends came to 17 bases. This CDR3 comprises 16 residues. The germline V gene has CDR1 SGHTA and CDR2 FQGTGA. Written as DNA, the CDR3 is TGTGCCAGCAGCTTAAAAGGGGGACACTCGGTTGATACGCAGTATTTT. As protein: CASSLKGGHSVDTQYF.

A few counts support this clonotype. The chain employs TRBV10-3 and TRBJ2-7; 9 nucleotides line up with TRBD1. The trim removed 2 bases at V and 4 bases at J, leaving 15 bases unmatched. The CDR3 totals 18 residues. Germline loops: CDR1 ENHRY, CDR2 SYGVKD. As DNA, the CDR3 is TGTGCCATCAGTGAGGGGGGGGACAGGGTGAGGCAAGGGTACGAGCAGTACTTC. It encodes CAISEGGDRVRQGYEQYF.

The sample holds many counts of this clonotype. V is TRBV12-3 or TRBV12-4 and J is TRBJ2-5, with 13 bases fitting TRBD2. V lost 3 bases, J lost 4 bases, and 2 bases stayed unmatched. The CDR3 sequence is 15 residues long. CDR3 sequence (DNA): TGTGCCAGCAGTTTTGGGACTAGCGGGGCAGAGACCCAGTACTTC. It codes for CASSFGTSGAETQYF.

This clonotype has ten or more counts. The chain joins TRBV19 to TRBJ1-5, with D unresolved. The CDR3 covers 15 residues. Germline values: CDR1 LNHDA, CDR2 SQIVND (reference sequence). V lost 0 bases and J lost 4, with 10 bases in between. DNA for the CDR3: TGTGCCAGTAGTATAGAGGCCCTCCAAAATCAGCCCCAGCATTTT. It translates to CASSIEALQNQPQHF.

This clonotype has just a few counts. This chain links TRBV9 with TRBJ2-6; D remains ambiguous. CDR3 length: 15 amino acids. Germline CDR1 and CDR2: SGDLS and YYNGEE. Trimming stripped 0 bases from V and 2 bases from J, with 6 bases between. The CDR3 region is CASSVDSAGANVLTF. The CDR3 bases are TGTGCCAGCAGCGTAGATAGTGCTGGGGCCAACGTCCTGACTTTC. Filled out from reference TRBV9 and TRBJ2-6, the complete variable domain reads DSGVTQTPKHLITATGQRVTLRCSPRSGDLSVYWYQQSLDQGLQFLIQYYNGEERAKGNILERFSAQQFPDLHSELNLSSLELGDSALYFCASSVDSAGANVLTFGAGSRLTVL.

There are many counts of this clonotype. Written as DNA, the CDR3 is TGTGCCAGCAAAGACAGGGACAATCAGCCCCAGCATTTT. As protein: CASKDRDNQPQHF. The chain joins TRBV7-2 to TRBJ1-5, with 7 positions matching TRBD1. In germline, CDR1 is SGHTA, CDR2 FQGNSA. This CDR3 region has 13 residues. V shed 7 bases, J shed 3 bases, and the junction held 3 bases outside the gene matches.

This clonotype was seen ten or more times. The chain has TRBV6-5 and TRBJ2-5; 9 nucleotides match TRBD2. The CDR3 has 14 amino acids. Germline V lookup: CDR1 MNHEY, CDR2 SVGAGI. The J segment lost 5 bases and the V segment lost 5 bases, leaving 6 bases of the junction unmatched. This CDR3 is CASSLGSGGETQYF. As DNA, the CDR3 is TGTGCCAGCAGTCTCGGGAGCGGGGGGGAGACCCAGTACTTC.

This clonotype came up a few times. J is TRBJ2-1 and V is TRBV12-3 or TRBV12-4; possibly TRBD2 for D (5 bases). The CDR3 contains 12 residues. Trimming took off 5 bases at V and 7 bases at J, with 9 bases between the two ends. The DNA of the CDR3 is TGTGCCAGCAGTGCTACTAGTAATGAGCAGTTCTTC. Its translation: CASSATSNEQFF.

This clonotype turned up a few times. The V and J genes are TRBV11-2 and TRBJ2-7, with D unclear. V was pared by 6 bases and J by 3 bases, with 18 bases between. This CDR3 has 15 amino acids. From germline, CDR1 is SGHAT and CDR2 FQNNGV. CDR3 nucleotide sequence: TGTGCCAGCAGACCCCTTCCTCCGGAGAGCTACGAGCAGTACTTC. Amino acids: CASRPLPPESYEQYF.

In its sample, this clonotype was seen many times. The chain joins TRBV12-3 or TRBV12-4 to TRBJ1-1, with D unresolved. V gave up 7 bases and J gave up 4 bases, with 13 bases separating them. The CDR3 length is 13 residues. The CDR3 DNA reads TGTGCCAGCAACGACGGCATGGGCACTGAAGCTTTCTTT. Translating gives CASNDGMGTEAFF.

This clonotype was observed at least ten times. CDR3 in amino acids: CSVGQEGGTDTQYF. DNA for the CDR3: TGCAGCGTTGGACAGGAAGGAGGCACAGATACGCAGTATTTT. V and J are TRBV29-1 and TRBJ2-3; D possibly corresponds to TRBD1 (6 bases). Deletions cut 4 bases from V and 1 base from J, with 12 bases between. The germline V gene encodes CDR1 SQVTM and CDR2 ANQGSEA. CDR3 length equals 14 residues.

This clonotype occurred many times. The chain joins TRBV12-3 or TRBV12-4 to TRBJ1-2, with D hard to call. Trimming cost V 10 bases and J 2 bases, with 14 bases left between them. CDR3 size: 13 residues. The CDR3 nucleotides read TGTGCCACTACGACAAATTGGAACTATGGCTACACCTTC. The encoded protein is CATTTNWNYGYTF.

This clonotype was observed a few times. The rearrangement joins TRBV5-1 to TRBJ1-1; D is unresolved. This CDR3 has 14 amino acids. The ends were cut back, 0 bases at V and 4 bases at J, with 10 bases in the middle. Germline CDR1 and CDR2: SGHRS and YFSETQ. The DNA for the CDR3 is TGCGCCAGCAGCTTGGACGGGAGGCGCACTGAAGCTTTCTTT. As protein: CASSLDGRRTEAFF. The variable domain in full, completed from reference TRBV5-1 and TRBJ1-1, reads KAGVTQTPRYLIKTRGQQVTLSCSPISGHRSVSWYQQTPGQGLQFLFEYFSETQRNKGNFPGRFSGRQFSNSRSEMNVSTLELGDSALYLCASSLDGRRTEAFFGQGTRLTVV.

The chain is built from TRBV12-5 and TRBJ2-2, with a tentative D call TRBD2 (5 bases). This CDR3 spans 13 amino acids. Germline CDR1 LGHNT, CDR2 FRNRAP. Trimming left V 5 bases short and J 6 bases short, with 10 bases between. The CDR3 spells CASGAIGAGELFF. As DNA, the CDR3 is TGTGCTAGTGGTGCTATCGGGGCCGGGGAGCTGTTTTTT.

This chain connects TRBV20-1 to TRBJ2-7; 9 bases are a match to TRBD2. This CDR3 has 16 amino acids. Germline CDR1 DFQATT, CDR2 SNEGSKA (reference sequence). Losses at the gene ends were 4 bases for V and 7 bases for J; bases not matched to a gene: 17. Here the CDR3 reads CSAKDAAGGVSGEQYF. The CDR3 nucleotides are TGCAGTGCTAAAGACGCGGCGGGAGGGGTCTCGGGTGAGCAGTACTTC.

This clonotype was recorded at least ten times. The junction and the germline gene differ at one end; a read error may be behind it. The rearrangement uses TRBV7-7 and TRBJ2-3, with TRBD2 identical over 9 bases. The CDR3 covers 18 residues. Per the germline V gene, CDR1 is SSHAT and CDR2 is FNYEAQ (reference sequence). CDR3 DNA sequence: TGTGCTAGCAGCCCGGGAGGGGCTAGCGGGGTGAGCACAGATACGCAGTATTTT. It yields the protein CASSPGGASGVSTDTQYF.

This clonotype has just a few counts. V and J are TRBV29-1 and TRBJ1-2, with D hard to call. CDR1 is SQVTM and CDR2 is ANQGSEA in the germline V gene. V lost 8 bases and J 3 bases, leaving 13 bases between the germline ends. The CDR3 loop spans 12 amino acids. Here the CDR3 reads CSTQNTYYGYTF. In nucleotides, the CDR3 is TGCAGCACGCAGAATACCTACTATGGCTACACCTTC.

V gene TRBV28 combines with J gene TRBJ2-1, with 9 bases lining up with TRBD2. The CDR3 has 16 residues. V was clipped by 9 bases and J by 0 bases; unmatched bases: 9. The V gene's germline CDR1 is MDHEN and CDR2 SYDVKM. Written as DNA, the CDR3 is TGTGCCAGTTACCCCTTAGCGGGGGTCTCCTACAATGAGCAGTTCTTC. This codes for CASYPLAGVSYNEQFF.